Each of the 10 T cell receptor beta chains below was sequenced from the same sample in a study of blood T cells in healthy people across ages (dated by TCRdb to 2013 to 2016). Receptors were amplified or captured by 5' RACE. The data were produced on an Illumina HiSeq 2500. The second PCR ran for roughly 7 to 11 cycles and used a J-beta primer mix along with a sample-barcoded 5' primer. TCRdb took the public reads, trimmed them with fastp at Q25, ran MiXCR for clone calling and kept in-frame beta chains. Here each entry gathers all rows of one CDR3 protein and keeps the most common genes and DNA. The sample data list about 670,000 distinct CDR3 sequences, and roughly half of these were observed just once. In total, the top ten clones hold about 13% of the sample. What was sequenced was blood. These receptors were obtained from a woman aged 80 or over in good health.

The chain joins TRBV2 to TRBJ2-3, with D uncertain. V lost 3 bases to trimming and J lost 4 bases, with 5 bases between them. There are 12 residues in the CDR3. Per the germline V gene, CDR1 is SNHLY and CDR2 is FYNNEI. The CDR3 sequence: CASSDLSDTQYF. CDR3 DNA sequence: TGTGCCAGCAGTGATCTTTCAGATACGCAGTATTTT.

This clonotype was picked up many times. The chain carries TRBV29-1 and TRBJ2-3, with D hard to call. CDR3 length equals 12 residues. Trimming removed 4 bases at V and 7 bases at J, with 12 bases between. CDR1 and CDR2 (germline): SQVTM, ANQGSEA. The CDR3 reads CSVVANGNTQYF. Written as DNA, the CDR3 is TGCAGCGTTGTGGCAAATGGGAATACGCAGTATTTT.

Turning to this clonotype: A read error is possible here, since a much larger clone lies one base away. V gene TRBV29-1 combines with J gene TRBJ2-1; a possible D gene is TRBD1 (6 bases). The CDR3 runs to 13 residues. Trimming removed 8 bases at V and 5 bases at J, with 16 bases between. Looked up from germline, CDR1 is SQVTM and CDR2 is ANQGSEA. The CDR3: CSTDRQVNNEQFF. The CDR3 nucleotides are TGCAGCACAGACCGACAGGTTAACAATGAGCAGTTCTTC.

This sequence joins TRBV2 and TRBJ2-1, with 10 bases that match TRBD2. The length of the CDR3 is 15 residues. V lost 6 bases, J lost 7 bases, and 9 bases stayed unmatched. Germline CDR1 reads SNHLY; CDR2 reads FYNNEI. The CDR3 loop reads CASRPRSGGGNEQFF. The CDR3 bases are TGTGCCAGCAGGCCGAGGAGCGGGGGGGGGAATGAGCAGTTCTTC.

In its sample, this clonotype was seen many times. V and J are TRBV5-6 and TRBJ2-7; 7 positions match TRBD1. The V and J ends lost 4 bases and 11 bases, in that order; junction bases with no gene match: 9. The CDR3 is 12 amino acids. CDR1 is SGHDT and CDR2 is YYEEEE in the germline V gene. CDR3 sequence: CASSRTGYEKYF. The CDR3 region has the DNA TGTGCCAGCAGCCGGACAGGTTACGAAAAGTACTTC.

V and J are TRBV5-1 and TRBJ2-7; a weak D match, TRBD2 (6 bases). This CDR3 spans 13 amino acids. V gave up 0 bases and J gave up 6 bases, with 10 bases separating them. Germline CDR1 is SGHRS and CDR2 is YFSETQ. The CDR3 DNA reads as TGCGCCAGCAGCTTGGCCCTGGAGGGCGAGCAGTACTTC. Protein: CASSLALEGEQYF.

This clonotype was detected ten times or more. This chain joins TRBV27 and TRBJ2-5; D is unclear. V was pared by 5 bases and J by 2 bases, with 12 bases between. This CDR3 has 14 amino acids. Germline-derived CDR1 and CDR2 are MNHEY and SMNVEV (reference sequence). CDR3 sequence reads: CASSPSRVQETQYF. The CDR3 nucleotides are TGTGCCAGCAGTCCCAGTAGGGTTCAAGAGACCCAGTACTTC.

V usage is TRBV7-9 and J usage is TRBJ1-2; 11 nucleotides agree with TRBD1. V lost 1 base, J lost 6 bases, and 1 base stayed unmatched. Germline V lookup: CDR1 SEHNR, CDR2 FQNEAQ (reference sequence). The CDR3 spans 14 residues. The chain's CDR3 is CASSLGTGGDGYTF. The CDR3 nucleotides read TGTGCCAGCAGCTTAGGGACAGGGGGCGATGGCTACACCTTC.

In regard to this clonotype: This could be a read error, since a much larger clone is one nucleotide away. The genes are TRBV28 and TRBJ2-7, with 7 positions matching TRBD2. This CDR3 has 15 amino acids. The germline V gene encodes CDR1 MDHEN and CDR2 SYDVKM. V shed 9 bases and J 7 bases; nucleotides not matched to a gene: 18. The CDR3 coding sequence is TGTGCCAGTAATGACCGCGGGGGACCCTACAATGAGCAGTACTTC. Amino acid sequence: CASNDRGGPYNEQYF.

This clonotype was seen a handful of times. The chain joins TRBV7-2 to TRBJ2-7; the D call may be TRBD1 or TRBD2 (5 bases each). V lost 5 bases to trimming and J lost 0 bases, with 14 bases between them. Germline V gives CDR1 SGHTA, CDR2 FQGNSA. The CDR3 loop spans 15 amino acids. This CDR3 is CASSVNRGSSYEQYF. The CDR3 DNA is TGTGCCAGCAGCGTGAATCGGGGCAGCTCCTACGAGCAGTACTTC.